A selection of T cell receptor beta chains follows, all from one sample in a study of CD8 T cells in Susac syndrome. TCRdb re-analysed the immunoSEQ multiplex PCR reads in MiXCR, keeping a single row per CDR3 protein. Of about 140,000 distinct CDR3 sequences in the sample, 94% were seen once. Specimen: CD4+ T cells from PBMCs. Receptor source: a human donor in good health. Both conserved end residues are part of each CDR3. D genes are given only for firm matches. Clone size is not always given. Where it is, it says once, few, many or a class for expanded clones.

TRBD2	TRBV7-2	TRBJ2-7	.	TGTGCCAGCAGCTTAGGCCGACTAAGAACTAGCGGCATTACCTACGAGCAGTACTTC	CASSLGRLRTSGITYEQYF
.	TRBV18	TRBJ1-4	.	TGTGCCAGCTCACCACCGACGGTTTTTGAAAAACTGTTTTTT	CASSPPTVFEKLFF
.	TRBV7-2	TRBJ2-6	.	TGTGCCAGCAGCCCCGGAGGAGCTGGGGCCAACGTCCTGACTTTC	CASSPGGAGANVLTF
.	TRBV27	TRBJ2-5	.	TGTGCCAGCAGTTCCCCGGGACTTGGAGAGACCCAGTACTTC	CASSSPGLGETQYF
.	TRBV3-1	TRBJ2-2	.	TGTGCCAGCAGCCAGGTCCCGAGGGCCGGGGAGCTGTTTTTT	CASSQVPRAGELFF
.	TRBV27	TRBJ2-3	.	TGTGCCAGCAGTCCAGGAGATAGCACAGATACGCAGTATTTT	CASSPGDSTDTQYF
.	TRBV20-1	TRBJ2-7	once	TGCAGTGCTAGAGATTTAGCGACCAGCTCCTACGAGCAGTACTTC	CSARDLATSSYEQYF
TRBD2	TRBV5-4	TRBJ2-7	.	TGTGCCAGCAGCTTCCGGACTAGCGGGCACTACGAGCAGTACTTC	CASSFRTSGHYEQYF
.	TRBV2	TRBJ2-1	.	TGTGCCAGCAGTGAAAGGTCCAGGGGGGGTGAGCAGTTCTTC	CASSERSRGGEQFF
TRBD1	TRBV10-2	TRBJ2-7	.	TGCGCCAGTGCCGCGAGACAGGGGACTTACGAGCAGTACTTC	CASAARQGTYEQYF
TRBD2	TRBV9	TRBJ2-2	.	TGTGCCAGCAGCGGACTAGCGAGAGCGAACACCGGGGAGCTGTTTTTT	CASSGLARANTGELFF
.	TRBV11-2	TRBJ2-5	.	TGTGCCAGCAGCTTATCGGGTCGGGACCAAGAGACCCAGTACTTC	CASSLSGRDQETQYF
.	TRBV3-1	TRBJ2-3	.	TGTGCCAGCAGCCATTTGGGGCTCGCGGATACGCAGTATTTT	CASSHLGLADTQYF
TRBD2	TRBV5-4	TRBJ2-2	.	TGTGCCAGCACCGGACTAGCGGGAGCCAGAAACACCGGGGAGCTGTTTTTT	CASTGLAGARNTGELFF
.	TRBV7-6	TRBJ2-5	.	TGTGCCAGCAGCCCGGGAGCCAGGGGAGAGACCCAGTACTTC	CASSPGARGETQYF
.	TRBV12-3/TRBV12-4	TRBJ1-1	.	TGTGCCAGCACCGAAAATCAGGGAACTGAAGCTTTCTTT	CASTENQGTEAFF
TRBD1	TRBV5-1	TRBJ2-7	.	TGCGCCGGCAGTCCAGGACAGGGCTACGAGCAGTACTTC	CAGSPGQGYEQYF
TRBD2	TRBV6-6	TRBJ2-5	.	TGTGCCAGCAGTCGGGCGACTAGCGGTTACCAAGAGACCCAGTACTTC	CASSRATSGYQETQYF
TRBD1	TRBV11-2	TRBJ2-7	.	TGTGCCAGCAGCATCTCCGTTGGGACAGGGGGGTACGAGCAGTACTTC	CASSISVGTGGYEQYF
TRBD2	TRBV12-3/TRBV12-4	TRBJ2-1	.	TGTGCCAGCAGTTTTGGCTCTAGCGGGAGTAATGAGCAGTTCTTC	CASSFGSSGSNEQFF
.	TRBV21-1	TRBJ2-7	.	TGTGCCAGCAGCCCACATTGGGGACTAGCGGGAGACGGCGACGAGCAGTACTTC	CASSPHWGLAGDGDEQYF
TRBD1	TRBV5-1	TRBJ2-7	.	TGCGCCAGCAGCACAAGGACAGGGAACAACGAGCAGTACTTC	CASSTRTGNNEQYF
TRBD1	TRBV28	TRBJ1-4	.	TGTGCCAGCATCTCGGCGGGGACAGTTGAAAAACTGTTTTTT	CASISAGTVEKLFF
.	TRBV6-5	TRBJ1-1	.	TGTGCCAGCAGTTTTGGGGACACTGAAGCTTTCTTT	CASSFGDTEAFF
TRBD2	TRBV18	TRBJ2-1	.	TGTGCCAGCTCACGGACTAGCAGCTACAATGAGCAGTTCTTC	CASSRTSSYNEQFF
.	TRBV4-1	TRBJ2-3	.	TGCGCCAGCAGCCGTTTTTCGAGCACAGATACGCAGTATTTT	CASSRFSSTDTQYF